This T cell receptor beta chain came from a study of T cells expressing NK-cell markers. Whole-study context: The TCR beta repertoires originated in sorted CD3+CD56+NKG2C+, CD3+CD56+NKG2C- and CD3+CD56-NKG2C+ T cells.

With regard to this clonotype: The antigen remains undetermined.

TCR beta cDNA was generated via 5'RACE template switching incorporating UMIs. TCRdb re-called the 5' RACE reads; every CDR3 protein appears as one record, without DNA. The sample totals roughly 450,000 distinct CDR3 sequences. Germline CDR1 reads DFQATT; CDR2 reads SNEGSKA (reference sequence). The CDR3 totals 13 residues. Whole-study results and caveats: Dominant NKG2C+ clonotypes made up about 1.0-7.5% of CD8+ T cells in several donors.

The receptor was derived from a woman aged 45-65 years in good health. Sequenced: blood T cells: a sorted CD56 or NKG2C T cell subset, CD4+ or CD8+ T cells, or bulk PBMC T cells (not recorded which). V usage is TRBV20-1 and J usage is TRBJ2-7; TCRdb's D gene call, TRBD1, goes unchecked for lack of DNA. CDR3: CSATGQGMREQYF.